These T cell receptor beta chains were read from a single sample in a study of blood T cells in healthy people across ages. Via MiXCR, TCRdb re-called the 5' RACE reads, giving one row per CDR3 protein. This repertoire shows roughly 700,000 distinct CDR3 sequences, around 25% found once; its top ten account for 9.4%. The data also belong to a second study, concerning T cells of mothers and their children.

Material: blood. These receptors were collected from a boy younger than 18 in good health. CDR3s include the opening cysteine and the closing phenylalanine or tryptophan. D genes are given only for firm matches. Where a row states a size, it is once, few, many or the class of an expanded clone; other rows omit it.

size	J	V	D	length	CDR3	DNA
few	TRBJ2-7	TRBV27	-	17	CASSLGGSLIGTYEQYF	TGTGCCAGCAGTTTAGGGGGATCTCTGATTGGGACCTACGAGCAGTACTTC
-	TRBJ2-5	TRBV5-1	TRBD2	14	CASKSGVGQETQYF	TGCGCCAGCAAAAGCGGGGTTGGACAAGAGACCCAGTACTTC
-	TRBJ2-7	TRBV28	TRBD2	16	CASSRGRGGPVHEQYF	TGTGCCAGCAGCCGCGGGCGGGGGGGACCAGTACACGAGCAGTACTTC
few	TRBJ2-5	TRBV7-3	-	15	CASSLTGTPQETQYF	TGTGCCAGCAGCTTAACCGGGACACCGCAAGAGACCCAGTACTTC
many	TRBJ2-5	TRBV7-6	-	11	CASSHRETQYF	TGTGCCAGCAGTCATAGGGAGACCCAGTACTTC
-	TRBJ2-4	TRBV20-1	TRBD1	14	CSARGGQGKNIQYF	TGCAGTGCTCGAGGGGGACAGGGGAAAAACATTCAGTACTTC
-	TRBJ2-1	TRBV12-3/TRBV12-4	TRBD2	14	CASSLGGTSDEQFF	TGTGCCAGCAGTTTGGGCGGGACTAGCGATGAGCAGTTCTTC
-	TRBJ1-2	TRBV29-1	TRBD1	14	CSVDRTGTNYGYTF	TGCAGCGTCGATCGGACAGGGACTAACTATGGCTACACCTTC
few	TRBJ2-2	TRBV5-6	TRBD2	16	CASSFPSGGPPGELFF	TGTGCCAGCAGCTTTCCTAGCGGGGGCCCACCCGGGGAGCTGTTTTTT
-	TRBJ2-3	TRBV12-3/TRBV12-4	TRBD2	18	CASTLRTSGSVSADTQYF	TGTGCCAGCACCCTTCGGACTAGCGGGAGCGTTTCTGCAGATACGCAGTATTTT
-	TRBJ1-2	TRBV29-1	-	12	CSVDSRGYGYTF	TGCAGCGTTGACTCCAGGGGCTATGGCTACACCTTC
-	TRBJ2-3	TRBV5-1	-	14	CASSSLGFTDTQYF	TGCGCCAGCAGCTCGTTAGGGTTCACAGATACGCAGTATTTT
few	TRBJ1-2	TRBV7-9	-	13	CASTGQLNYGYTF	TGTGCCAGCACAGGACAGTTAAACTATGGCTACACCTTC
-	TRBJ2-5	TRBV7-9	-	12	CASSIEEETQYF	TGTGCCAGCAGTATAGAGGAAGAGACCCAGTACTTC
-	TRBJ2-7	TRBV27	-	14	CASSLGDTGSEQYF	TGTGCCAGCAGTTTAGGGGATACAGGGAGCGAGCAGTACTTC
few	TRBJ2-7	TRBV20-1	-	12	CSAQGLSPEQYF	TGCAGTGCCCAGGGACTTTCCCCCGAGCAGTACTTC
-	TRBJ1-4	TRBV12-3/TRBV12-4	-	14	CASSFGGLEEKLFF	TGTGCCAGCAGTTTTGGGGGCTTGGAAGAAAAACTGTTTTTT
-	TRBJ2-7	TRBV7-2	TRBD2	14	CASSKREAPYEQYF	TGTGCCAGCAGCAAGCGGGAGGCCCCCTACGAGCAGTACTTC
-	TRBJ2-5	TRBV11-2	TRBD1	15	CASRSGTGGQETQYF	TGTGCCAGCAGGTCCGGGACAGGGGGCCAAGAGACCCAGTACTTC
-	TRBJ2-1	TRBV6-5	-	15	CASSPLGGANNEQFF	TGTGCCAGCAGCCCCCTGGGGGGGGCCAACAATGAGCAGTTCTTC
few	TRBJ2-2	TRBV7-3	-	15	CASSLNPGFTGELFF	TGTGCCAGCAGCCTAAATCCAGGGTTCACCGGGGAGCTGTTTTTT
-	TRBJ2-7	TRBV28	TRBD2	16	CASSGGTSGTHYEQYF	TGTGCCAGCAGTGGTGGGACTAGCGGAACCCACTACGAGCAGTACTTC
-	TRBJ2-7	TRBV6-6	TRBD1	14	CASRRGQGTYEQYF	TGTGCCAGCAGACGGGGACAGGGAACATACGAGCAGTACTTC
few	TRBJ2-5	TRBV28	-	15	CASSSTDREGETQYF	TGTGCCAGCAGTTCCACCGACAGGGAGGGGGAGACCCAGTACTTC
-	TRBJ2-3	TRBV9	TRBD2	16	CASSDPLAGGPDTQYF	TGTGCCAGCAGCGACCCCCTAGCGGGAGGTCCGGATACGCAGTATTTT
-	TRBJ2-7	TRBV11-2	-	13	CASSAGTAFEQYF	TGTGCCAGCAGCGCCGGGACCGCCTTTGAGCAGTACTTC
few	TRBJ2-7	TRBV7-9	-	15	CASSLAGEPSYEQYF	TGTGCCAGCAGCTTAGCGGGGGAGCCTAGCTACGAGCAGTACTTC
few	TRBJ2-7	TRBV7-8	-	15	CASSLDTDPLYEQYF	TGTGCCAGCAGCCTCGACACAGACCCGCTCTACGAGCAGTACTTC
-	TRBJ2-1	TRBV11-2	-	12	CASSPGPGMQFF	TGTGCCAGCAGCCCCGGGCCTGGAATGCAGTTCTTC
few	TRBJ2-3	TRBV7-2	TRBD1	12	CASSSGTGGRYF	TGTGCCAGCAGCTCAGGGACAGGGGGACGGTATTTT
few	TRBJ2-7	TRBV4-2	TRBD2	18	CASSQDPMTTSGTYEQYF	TGTGCCAGCAGCCAAGATCCCATGACGACTAGCGGAACCTACGAGCAGTACTTC
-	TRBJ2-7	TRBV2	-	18	CASSELSIAGGVSYEQYF	TGTGCCAGCAGTGAATTGAGTATTGCTGGCGGGGTGTCCTACGAGCAGTACTTC
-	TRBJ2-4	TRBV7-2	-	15	CASSQGGIAKNIQYF	TGTGCCAGCAGCCAAGGCGGGATAGCCAAAAACATTCAGTACTTC
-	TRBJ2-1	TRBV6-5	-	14	CASSYSSVVDEQFF	TGTGCCAGCAGTTACTCTAGTGTGGTCGATGAGCAGTTCTTC
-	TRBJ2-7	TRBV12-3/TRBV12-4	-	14	CASSLSNRAYEQYF	TGTGCCAGCAGCTTATCAAACAGAGCATACGAGCAGTACTTC
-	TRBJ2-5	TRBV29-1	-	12	CSAEGGSETQYF	TGCAGCGCGGAGGGGGGCAGTGAGACCCAGTACTTC
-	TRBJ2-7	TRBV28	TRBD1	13	CASSPPGQGRQYF	TGTGCCAGCAGTCCCCCGGGACAGGGAAGGCAGTACTTC
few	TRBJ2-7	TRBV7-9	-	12	CASTTDHVEQYF	TGTGCCAGCACCACCGATCACGTCGAGCAGTACTTC
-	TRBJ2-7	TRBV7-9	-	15	CASSSPVLSSYEQYF	TGTGCCAGCAGCTCCCCCGTCCTCAGCTCCTACGAGCAGTACTTC
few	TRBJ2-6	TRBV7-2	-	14	CASTMTGGANVLTF	TGTGCCAGCACCATGACAGGTGGGGCCAACGTCCTGACTTTC
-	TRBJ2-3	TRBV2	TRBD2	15	CASSPSLRGIDTQYF	TGTGCCAGCAGCCCCTCCCTGCGGGGGATAGATACGCAGTATTTT
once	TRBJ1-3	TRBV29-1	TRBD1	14	CSVEEVGQGNTIYF	TGCAGCGTTGAAGAAGTGGGACAGGGAAACACCATATATTTT
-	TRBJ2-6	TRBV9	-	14	CVEGGSSGANVLTF	TGTGTCGAAGGGGGTTCCTCTGGGGCCAACGTCCTGACTTTC
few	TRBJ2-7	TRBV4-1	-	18	CASSQDQVRDWSSYEQYF	TGCGCCAGCAGCCAAGATCAGGTCCGAGACTGGAGCTCCTACGAGCAGTACTTC
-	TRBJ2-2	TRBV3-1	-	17	CASSQMVEVIDTGELFF	TGTGCCAGCAGCCAAATGGTGGAGGTTATCGACACCGGGGAGCTGTTTTTT
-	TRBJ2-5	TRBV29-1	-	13	CSVRGRARETQYF	TGCAGCGTCCGTGGGCGTGCTAGGGAGACCCAGTACTTC
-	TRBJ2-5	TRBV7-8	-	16	CASSPSGILLAETQYF	TGTGCCAGCAGCCCTTCTGGCATACTCCTGGCGGAGACCCAGTACTTC
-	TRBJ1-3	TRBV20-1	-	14	CSADPGTGGNTIYF	TGCAGTGCAGACCCCGGGACGGGTGGAAACACCATATATTTT
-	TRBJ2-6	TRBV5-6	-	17	CASRLVAADSGANVLTF	TGTGCCAGCAGGTTGGTGGCAGCGGACTCTGGGGCCAACGTCCTGACTTTC
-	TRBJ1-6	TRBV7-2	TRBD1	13	CASRDRNNSPLHF	TGTGCCAGTCGGGACAGAAATAATTCACCCCTCCACTTT
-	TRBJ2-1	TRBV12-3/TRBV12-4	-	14	CASISWGGQNEQFF	TGTGCCAGCATATCTTGGGGGGGGCAGAATGAGCAGTTCTTC
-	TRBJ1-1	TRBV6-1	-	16	CASTPTGGGANTEAFF	TGTGCCAGCACTCCTACCGGCGGGGGGGCGAACACTGAAGCTTTCTTT
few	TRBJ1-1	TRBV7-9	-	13	CASSPPGSGEAFF	TGTGCCAGCAGCCCCCCGGGGAGTGGCGAAGCTTTCTTT
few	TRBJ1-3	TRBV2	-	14	CASSVGVSGNTIYF	TGTGCCAGCAGTGTAGGGGTATCTGGAAACACCATATATTTT
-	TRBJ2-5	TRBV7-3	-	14	CASSRVGFQETQYF	TGTGCCAGCAGCCGAGTGGGGTTTCAAGAGACCCAGTACTTC
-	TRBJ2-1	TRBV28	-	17	CASSPKRGYARNNEQFF	TGTGCCAGCAGTCCAAAAAGAGGGTATGCGAGGAACAATGAGCAGTTCTTC
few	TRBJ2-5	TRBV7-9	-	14	CASSFSRAGETQYF	TGTGCCAGCAGCTTTTCGAGGGCAGGGGAGACCCAGTACTTC